Here is one T cell receptor beta chain with its context. This entry comes from a study of blood T cell repertoires in COVID-19. Study background: Samples representing acute and convalescent COVID-19 were sourced from the United States, Italy and Spain.

CDR3 length: 15 amino acids. The V gene lost 5 bases and the J gene lost 0 bases, with 14 bases spanning the gap. Germline CDR1 and CDR2: MNHEY and SVGEGT. As originally analysed: Estimation of nucleated cell counts relied on the amplification of reference gene primers. Assay: immunoSEQ multiplex PCR; the TCRdb copy retains only in-frame clones and omits some. V, J and clone size are those of that table, while D and trimming were read from the DNA. The repertoire holds roughly 98,000 clones, with roughly 77% as singletons. What was sequenced was peripheral blood. This sequence joins TRBV6-2 or TRBV6-3 and TRBJ2-7; D call uncertain. The receptor was derived from a human donor in a cohort sampled during active COVID-19. In DNA, the CDR3 is TGTGCCAGCAGTAGAGATCTTTACGACTCCTACGAGCAGTACTTC. It yields the protein CASSRDLYDSYEQYF.